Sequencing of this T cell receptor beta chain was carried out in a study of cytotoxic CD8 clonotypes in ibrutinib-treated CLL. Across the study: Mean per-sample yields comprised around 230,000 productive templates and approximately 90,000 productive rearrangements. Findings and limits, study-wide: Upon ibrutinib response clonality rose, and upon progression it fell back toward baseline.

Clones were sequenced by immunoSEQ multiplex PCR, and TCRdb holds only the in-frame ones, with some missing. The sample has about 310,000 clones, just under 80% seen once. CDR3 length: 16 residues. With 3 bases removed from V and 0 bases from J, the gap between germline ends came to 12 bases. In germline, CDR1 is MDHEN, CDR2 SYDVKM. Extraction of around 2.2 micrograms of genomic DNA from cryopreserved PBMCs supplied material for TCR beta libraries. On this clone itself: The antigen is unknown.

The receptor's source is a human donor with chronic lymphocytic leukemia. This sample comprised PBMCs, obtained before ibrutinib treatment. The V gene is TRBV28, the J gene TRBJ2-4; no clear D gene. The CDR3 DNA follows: TGTGCCAGCAGTTTTCCCGGCGCACTAGCCAAAAACATTCAGTACTTC. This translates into CASSFPGALAKNIQYF.